This entry lists 23 T cell receptor beta chains sequenced from one sample in a study of neoadjuvant nivolumab and ipilimumab in lung cancer. This table comes from immunoSEQ multiplex PCR, and its TCRdb copy is limited to in-frame clones, with some not included. The data show over 25,000 clones, approximately 80% seen once. The input for sequencing was tumor tissue, taken after neoadjuvant nivolumab, alone or with ipilimumab, at or shortly before surgery. The receptors stem from an adult with non-small cell lung cancer.

V is TRBV29-1 and J is TRBJ2-3, with D possibly TRBD2 on 7 matching bases. The length of the CDR3 is 15 residues. The V gene lost 4 bases and the J gene lost 3 bases, with 17 bases spanning the gap. Germline CDR1 reads SQVTM; CDR2 reads ANQGSEA. In DNA form, the CDR3 reads TGCAGCGTTGCCGACTGGGGGGGCCGAACAGATACGCAGTATTTT. Amino acids: CSVADWGGRTDTQYF.

The rearrangement uses TRBV7-9 and TRBJ1-6, with TRBD1 identical over 7 bases. The CDR3 is 14 residues long. From germline, CDR1 is SEHNR and CDR2 FQNEAQ (reference sequence). V was clipped by 5 bases and J by 10 bases; unmatched bases: 8. The DNA for the CDR3 is TGTGCCAGCAGCCCCGGGACAGTAGAATCACCCCTCCACTTT. This codes for CASSPGTVESPLHF.

The chain is built from TRBV4-1 and TRBJ1-1; 7 bases align to TRBD1. This CDR3 spans 16 amino acids. The trim removed 1 base at V and 3 bases at J, leaving 8 bases unmatched. Germline CDR1 reads MGHRA; CDR2 reads YSYEKL. CDR3 protein: CASSQAPTGVYTEAFF. Written as DNA, the CDR3 is TGCGCCAGCAGCCAAGCCCCTACAGGGGTTTACACTGAAGCTTTCTTT.

This clone was detected only a few times. The chain employs TRBV29-1 and TRBJ1-1, with TRBD1 matching 7 bases. Germline assignment: CDR1 SQVTM and CDR2 ANQGSEA. The V segment lost 5 bases and the J segment 6 bases; nucleotides outside the gene matches: 9. This CDR3 is built from 13 residues. CDR3 protein: CSVFAGTDSEAFF. CDR3 sequence (DNA): TGCAGCGTTTTTGCCGGGACAGATTCTGAAGCTTTCTTT. Full variable domain (remainder filled in from reference TRBV29-1 and TRBJ1-1): SAVISQKPSRDICQRGTSLTIQCQVDSQVTMMFWYRQQPGQSLTLIATANQGSEATYESGFVIDKFPISRPNLTFSTLTVSNMSPEDSSIYLCSVFAGTDSEAFFGQGTRLTVV.

This chain uses TRBV5-6 with TRBJ1-2, with no clear D. V was pared by 0 bases and J by 14 bases, with 14 bases between. Germline V gene lookup returns CDR1 SGHDT and CDR2 YYEEEE. The CDR3 has 12 amino acids. CDR3 DNA: TGTGCCAGCAGCTTGGTTGGTACGGGATGGACCTTC. Protein sequence: CASSLVGTGWTF.

This clone was seen a few times. The chain has TRBV28 and TRBJ2-7; a weak D match, TRBD2 (5 bases). Germline CDR1 is MDHEN and CDR2 is SYDVKM. V was cut by 3 bases and J by 2 bases, with 11 bases left in between. The CDR3 has 14 amino acids. The CDR3 sequence: CASSFPGNTYEQYF. The CDR3 nucleotides read TGTGCCAGCAGTTTTCCCGGGAATACCTACGAGCAGTACTTC.

V and J are TRBV15 and TRBJ2-3, with D maybe TRBD2 (6 bases). V shed 5 bases and J shed 5 bases, with 20 bases lying between them. The CDR3 contains 16 residues. From germline, CDR1 is LNHNV and CDR2 YYDKDF (reference sequence). CDR3 DNA: TGTGCCACCAGCGGGGGGTGGTCTAGCGAAGGAGATACGCAGTATTTT. Protein product: CATSGGWSSEGDTQYF.

In this sample, this clone turned up once. This sequence joins TRBV4-3 and TRBJ1-2; the match to TRBD1 covers 8 bases. CDR1 and CDR2 (germline): LGHNA, YSLEER. The CDR3 extends over 14 amino acids. Trimming took 3 bases from V and 4 from J; bases not matched to a gene: 4. The CDR3: CASSQGQASYGYTF. The CDR3 coding sequence is TGCGCCAGCAGCCAGGGACAGGCCTCCTATGGCTACACCTTC.

This clone showed up just a few times. The chain employs TRBV6-5 and TRBJ1-4; D gene ambiguous. The CDR3 spans 13 residues. From germline, CDR1 is MNHEY and CDR2 SVGAGI. Trimming left V 5 bases short and J 5 bases short, with 9 bases between. CDR3: CASSRTTNEKLFF. As DNA, the CDR3 is TGTGCCAGCAGTCGGACCACCAATGAAAAACTGTTTTTT.

This chain links TRBV5-1 with TRBJ2-5, with TRBD2 matching over 10 bases. CDR1 and CDR2 (germline): SGHRS, YFSETQ. V trimming: 5 bases; J trimming: 5 bases; junction bases outside the gene matches: 6. This CDR3 comprises 14 residues. The DNA for the CDR3 is TGCGCCAGCAGGGTTCTAGCGGGGGATGAGACCCAGTACTTC. This encodes CASRVLAGDETQYF. Together with reference TRBV5-1 and TRBJ2-5, the CDR3 gives the full variable domain: KAGVTQTPRYLIKTRGQQVTLSCSPISGHRSVSWYQQTPGQGLQFLFEYFSETQRNKGNFPGRFSGRQFSNSRSEMNVSTLELGDSALYLCASRVLAGDETQYFGPGTRLLVL.

In the case of this clone: Other DNA sequences in this sample translate to the same CDR3. This chain connects TRBV7-2 to TRBJ2-7; D may correspond to TRBD1 or TRBD2 (5 bases each). Germline CDR1 SGHTA, CDR2 FQGNSA. The CDR3 extends over 12 amino acids. V lost 0 bases to trimming and J lost 7 bases, with 7 bases between them. CDR3 loop: CASSLAWGEQYF. The CDR3, as DNA: TGTGCCAGCAGCTTAGCTTGGGGGGAGCAGTACTTC.

V and J are TRBV9 and TRBJ2-5; D might be TRBD2 (5 bases). Per the germline V gene, CDR1 is SGDLS and CDR2 is YYNGEE. V was pared by 0 bases and J by 5 bases, with 5 bases between. The CDR3 runs to 12 residues. The CDR3 reads CASSVAGETQYF. DNA for the CDR3: TGTGCCAGCAGCGTAGCGGGGGAGACCCAGTACTTC.

The chain has TRBV7-9 and TRBJ2-1, with 11 bases that match TRBD1. Germline CDR1 is SEHNR and CDR2 is FQNEAQ (reference sequence). The V gene end was trimmed by 5 bases and the J gene end by 0 bases; junction bases not matched to a gene: 3. The CDR3 has 16 amino acids. For the CDR3, the DNA is TGTGCCAGCAGCCATGGACAGGGGGCCTCCTACAATGAGCAGTTCTTC. Translating gives CASSHGQGASYNEQFF.

Note on this clone: This same CDR3 is encoded by further DNA sequences in the sample. The V gene is TRBV11-2, the J gene TRBJ1-1, with D hard to call. V lost 3 bases, J lost 0 bases, and 8 bases lay in between. Germline V CDR1 and CDR2: SGHAT, FQNNGV. This CDR3 is built from 14 residues. CDR3 nucleotide sequence: TGTGCCAGCAGCTTCGGGCAGTTGAACACTGAAGCTTTCTTT. Translating gives CASSFGQLNTEAFF.

V usage is TRBV5-4 and J usage is TRBJ2-1, with no clear D. Trimming left V 2 bases short and J 6 bases short, with 9 bases between. Per germline, CDR1 SGHNT and CDR2 YYREEE (reference sequence). The CDR3 spans 13 residues. The CDR3: CASSFGLGNEQFF. The CDR3, as DNA: TGTGCCAGCAGCTTTGGCCTAGGCAATGAGCAGTTCTTC.

The rearrangement joins TRBV5-4 to TRBJ1-6, with 7 bases that match TRBD1. V gave up 5 bases and J gave up 6 bases; unmatched junction bases: 8. This CDR3 is 15 amino acids long. Germline V gives CDR1 SGHNT, CDR2 YYREEE (reference sequence). The CDR3 protein is CASSLTTGSNSPLHF. The CDR3 DNA follows: TGTGCCAGCAGTTTGACGACAGGGTCTAATTCACCCCTCCACTTT.

V and J are TRBV7-2 and TRBJ1-1; D possibly corresponds to TRBD1 (5 bases). Germline CDR1 and CDR2: SGHTA and FQGNSA. Trimming cost V 3 bases and J 1 base, with 9 bases left between them. CDR3 length: 14 amino acids. The CDR3 bases are TGTGCCAGCAGCTTCTCCGGGACGAACACTGAAGCTTTCTTT. Translation gives CASSFSGTNTEAFF.

The J gene is TRBJ2-2, the V gene TRBV5-1; the D gene is possibly TRBD1 (5 bases). V was clipped by 0 bases and J by 4 bases, with 16 bases between them. CDR3 length equals 17 residues. CDR1 is SGHRS, CDR2 YFSETQ, per germline. The CDR3 region is CASSLAVRQGGTGELFF. In DNA form, the CDR3 reads TGCGCCAGCAGCTTGGCCGTTAGGCAGGGTGGCACCGGGGAGCTGTTTTTT.

The rearrangement joins TRBV12-5 to TRBJ2-5; TRBD1 agrees at 7 bases. V was pared by 6 bases and J by 0 bases, with 4 bases of the junction left unmatched. In germline, CDR1 is LGHNT, CDR2 FRNRAP. This CDR3 is built from 14 residues. CDR3 sequence reads: CASGIGTDQETQYF. DNA for the CDR3: TGTGCTAGTGGGATCGGGACAGACCAAGAGACCCAGTACTTC.

This chain links TRBV9 with TRBJ1-2; 7 nucleotides align to TRBD1. The length of the CDR3 is 13 residues. The germline V gene has CDR1 SGDLS and CDR2 YYNGEE. V was pared by 2 bases and J by 4 bases, with 2 bases of the junction left unmatched. As DNA, the CDR3 is TGTGCCAGCAGCGTGGGACAGACCTATGGCTACACCTTC. Amino acid sequence: CASSVGQTYGYTF.

This clone turned up a few times. The chain is built from TRBV29-1 and TRBJ2-3, with 9 positions matching TRBD2. There are 15 residues in the CDR3. V trimming: 2 bases; J trimming: 3 bases; junction bases outside the gene matches: 6. Germline V gene sequence: CDR1 SQVTM, CDR2 ANQGSEA. CDR3 loop: CSVELGLAGTDTQYF. The CDR3 nucleotides are TGCAGCGTTGAATTGGGGCTAGCGGGGACAGATACGCAGTATTTT.

The chain recombines TRBV11-2 with TRBJ1-1, with D unclear. Deletions cut 4 bases from V and 4 bases from J, with 7 bases between. The CDR3 totals 12 residues. CDR1 SGHAT and CDR2 FQNNGV come from the germline V gene. The DNA of the CDR3 is TGTGCCAGCAGCTCTTCGCTCACTGAAGCTTTCTTT. Protein sequence: CASSSSLTEAFF.

J is TRBJ2-3 and V is TRBV7-2; D gene unclear. The germline gives CDR1 SGHTA, CDR2 FQGNSA. This CDR3 has 14 residues. V was cut by 3 bases and J by 2 bases, with 9 bases left in between. CDR3 coding DNA: TGTGCCAGCAGCTTCCGGGCCCCCACAGATACGCAGTATTTT. The encoded protein is CASSFRAPTDTQYF.